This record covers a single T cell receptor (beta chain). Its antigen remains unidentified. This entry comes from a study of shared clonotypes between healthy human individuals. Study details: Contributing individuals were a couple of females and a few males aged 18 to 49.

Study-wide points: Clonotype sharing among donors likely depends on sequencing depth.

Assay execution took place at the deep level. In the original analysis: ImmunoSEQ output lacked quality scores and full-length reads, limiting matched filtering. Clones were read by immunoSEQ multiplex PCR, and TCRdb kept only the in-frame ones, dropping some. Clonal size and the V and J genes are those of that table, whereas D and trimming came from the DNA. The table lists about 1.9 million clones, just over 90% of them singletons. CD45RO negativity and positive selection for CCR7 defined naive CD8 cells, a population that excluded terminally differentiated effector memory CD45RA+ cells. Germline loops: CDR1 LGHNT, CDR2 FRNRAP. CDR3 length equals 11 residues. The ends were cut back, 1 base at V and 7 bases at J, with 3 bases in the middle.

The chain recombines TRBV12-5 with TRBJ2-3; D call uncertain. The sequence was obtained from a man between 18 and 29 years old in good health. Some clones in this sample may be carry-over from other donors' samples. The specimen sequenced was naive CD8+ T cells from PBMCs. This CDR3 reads CASGLGYTQYF. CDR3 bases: TGTGCTAGTGGTTTGGGGTATACGCAGTATTTT.